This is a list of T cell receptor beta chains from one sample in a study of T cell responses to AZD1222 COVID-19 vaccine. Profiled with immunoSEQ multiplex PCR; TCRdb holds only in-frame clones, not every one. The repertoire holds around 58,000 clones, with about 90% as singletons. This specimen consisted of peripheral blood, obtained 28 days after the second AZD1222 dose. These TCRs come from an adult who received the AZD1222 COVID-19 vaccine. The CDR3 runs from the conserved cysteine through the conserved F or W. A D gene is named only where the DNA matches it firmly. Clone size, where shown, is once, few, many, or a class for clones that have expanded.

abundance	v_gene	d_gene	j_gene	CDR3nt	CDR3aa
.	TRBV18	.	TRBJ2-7	TGTGCCAGCTCACCTAAGGGGGGCTACGAGCAGTACTTC	CASSPKGGYEQYF
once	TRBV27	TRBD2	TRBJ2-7	TGTGCCAGCAGTTCGGCGACTAGCGGGAGCAACGAGCAGTACTTC	CASSSATSGSNEQYF
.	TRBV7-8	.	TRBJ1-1	TGTGCCAGCAGCTTAGGGTTAGATACTAACACTGAAGCTTTCTTT	CASSLGLDTNTEAFF
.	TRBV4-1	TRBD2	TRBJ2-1	TGCGCCAGCAGCCCCCTCCTAGCGGGAATGGACAATGAGCAGTTCTTC	CASSPLLAGMDNEQFF
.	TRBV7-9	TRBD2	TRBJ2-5	TGTGCCAGCAGCGCAGGGGCTAGCGGGAAAGAGACCCAGTACTTC	CASSAGASGKETQYF
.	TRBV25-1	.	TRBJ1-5	TGTGCCAGCAGTGAGCATAGCAATCAGCCCCAGCATTTT	CASSEHSNQPQHF
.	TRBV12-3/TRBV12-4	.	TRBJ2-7	TGTGCCAGCAGATCTACAGGCGTCTACGAGCAGTACTTC	CASRSTGVYEQYF
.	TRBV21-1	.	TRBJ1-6	TGTGCCAGCCCAGACAAGGGTGTCCTGCGTAATTCACCCCTCCACTTT	CASPDKGVLRNSPLHF
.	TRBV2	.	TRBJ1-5	TGTGCCAGCAGTGAAGGTGAAAGGGGGGGACAGCCCCAGCATTTT	CASSEGERGGQPQHF
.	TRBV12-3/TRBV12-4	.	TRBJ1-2	TGTGCCAGCAGTTTTAGACTCAACTATGGCTACACCTTC	CASSFRLNYGYTF
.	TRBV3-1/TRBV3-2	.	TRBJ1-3	TGTGCCAGCAGCCATGAACTCCAGGTCTCCGGAAACACCATATATTTT	CASSHELQVSGNTIYF
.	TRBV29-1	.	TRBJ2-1	TGCAGCGCGTGGTTGCCCAGCTCCTACAATGAGCAGTTCTTC	CSAWLPSSYNEQFF
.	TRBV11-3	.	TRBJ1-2	TGTGCCAGCGGGTCGGGGGGTAACTATGGCTACACCTTC	CASGSGGNYGYTF
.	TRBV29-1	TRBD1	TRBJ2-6	TGCAGCGTCGATCTCCGGGACAGGGTCTCTGGGGCCAACGTCCTGACTTTC	CSVDLRDRVSGANVLTF
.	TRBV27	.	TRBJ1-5	TGTGCCAGCAGTTTAAACAGGGTCGTTGGGCAGCCCCAGCATTTT	CASSLNRVVGQPQHF
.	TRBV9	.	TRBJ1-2	TGTGCCAGCAGTGGGGGTCCGGGCTTAAACTATGGCTACACCTTC	CASSGGPGLNYGYTF
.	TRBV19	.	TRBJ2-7	TGTGCCAGTAGCTCCCCGGAATCCTACGAGCAGTACTTC	CASSSPESYEQYF
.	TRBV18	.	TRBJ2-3	TGTGCCAGCTCACTCACCCCTAGCACAGATACGCAGTATTTT	CASSLTPSTDTQYF
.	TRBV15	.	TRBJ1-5	TGTGCCACCGGGGCCGGGGTGTACCAGCCCCAGCATTTT	CATGAGVYQPQHF
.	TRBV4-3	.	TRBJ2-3	TGCGCCAGCAGCCGTGACACTTCCAGGAATACGCAGTATTTT	CASSRDTSRNTQYF
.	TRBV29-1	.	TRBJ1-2	TGCAGCGTTGGAGGGGGAGGGGGAGCTAACTATGGCTACACCTTC	CSVGGGGGANYGYTF
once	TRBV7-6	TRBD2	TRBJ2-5	TGTGCCAGCAGCTCGCGTCGGCGGGAGGGCCAAGACCAGTACTTC	CASSSRRREGQDQYF
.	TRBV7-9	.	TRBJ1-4	TGTGCCAGCAGCTTAATAGGGGGTGCATGGGAAAAACTGTTTTTT	CASSLIGGAWEKLFF
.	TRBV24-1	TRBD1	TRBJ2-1	TGTGCCACCAGTGATTTGCAGGGACAGGGGTTTTTTGAGCAGTTCTTC	CATSDLQGQGFFEQFF
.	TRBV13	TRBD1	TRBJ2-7	TGTGCCAGCAGCCAACCGGGACAGGGGGCCCCCTACGAGCAGTACTTC	CASSQPGQGAPYEQYF
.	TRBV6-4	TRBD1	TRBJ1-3	TGTGCCAGCAATCAGAGAGCCGGGACAGAACCTGGAAACACCATATATTTT	CASNQRAGTEPGNTIYF
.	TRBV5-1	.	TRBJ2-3	TGCGCCAGCAGCTTGGCCGACGCAGCGCGGGATACGCAGTATTTT	CASSLADAARDTQYF
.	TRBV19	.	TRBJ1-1	TGTGCCAGTAGTACGGACACCCCTGAAGCTTTCTTT	CASSTDTPEAFF
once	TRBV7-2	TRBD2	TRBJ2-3	TGTGCCAGCAGCCCCGAACCAGGGAGGGGCCCGCATACGCAGTATTTT	CASSPEPGRGPHTQYF
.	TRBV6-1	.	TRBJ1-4	TGTGCCAGCAGTGACGCGTGGGGGATTAATGAAAAACTGTTTTTT	CASSDAWGINEKLFF
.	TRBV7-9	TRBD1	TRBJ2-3	TGTGCCAGCAGCGACCGGGACAGGGGCCTTAGTAGCACAGATACGCAGTATTTT	CASSDRDRGLSSTDTQYF
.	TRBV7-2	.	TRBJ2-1	TGTGCCAGCAGCTTAGCCGGCGGGGAGCAGTTCTTC	CASSLAGGEQFF
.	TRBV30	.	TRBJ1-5	TGTGCCTGGAGTACCCTCGGGGGTCAGCCCCAGCATTTT	CAWSTLGGQPQHF
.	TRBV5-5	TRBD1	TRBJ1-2	TGTGCCAGCAGGGGAGTCCGAAGGGGGCTTAAGTATGGCTACACCTTC	CASRGVRRGLKYGYTF
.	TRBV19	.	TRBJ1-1	TGTGCCAGTAGTACTCCGGGACCCGAAGCTTTCTTT	CASSTPGPEAFF
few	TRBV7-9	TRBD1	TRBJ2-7	TGTGCCAGCAGCCCAATCGACAGGGTCCAGTTTTTC	CASSPIDRVQFF
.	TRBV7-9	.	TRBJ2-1	TGTGCCAGCAGTCAAATACGGAGCTCCTACAATGAGCAGTTCTTC	CASSQIRSSYNEQFF
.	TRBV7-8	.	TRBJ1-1	TGTGCCAGCAGCTTAAGCGCCAGGACAATGAACACTGAAGCTTTCTTT	CASSLSARTMNTEAFF
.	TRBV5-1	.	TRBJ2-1	TGCGCCAGCAGCTTAACCGGGACATCGGCATACAATGAGCAGTTCTTC	CASSLTGTSAYNEQFF
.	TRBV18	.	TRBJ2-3	TGTGCCAGCTCTCCCCACTACAGGCCGGATACGCAGTATTTT	CASSPHYRPDTQYF
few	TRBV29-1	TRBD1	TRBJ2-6	TGCAGCTTCCGGGACAGAGAAGCGGGGGCCAACGTCCTGACTTTC	CSFRDREAGANVLTF
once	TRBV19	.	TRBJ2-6	TGTGCCAGTAGTACTACTAGCCCCTCTGGGGCCAACGTCCTGACTTTC	CASSTTSPSGANVLTF
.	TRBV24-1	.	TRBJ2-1	TGTGCCACCAGTGATGGGAGTATGGGCTACAATGAGCAGTTCTTC	CATSDGSMGYNEQFF
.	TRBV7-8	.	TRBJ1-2	TGTGCCAGCAGCTTAGCATATTTTCCAGGGGCTAACTATGGCTACACCTTC	CASSLAYFPGANYGYTF
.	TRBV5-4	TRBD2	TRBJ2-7	TGTGCCAGCAGCTTTACTAGCGGGAGGTCCTACGAGCAGTACTTC	CASSFTSGRSYEQYF
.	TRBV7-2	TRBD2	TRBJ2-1	TGTGCCAGCAGCTTAGTGGGACTAGCGGGAGCTGTGGAGCAGTTCTTC	CASSLVGLAGAVEQFF
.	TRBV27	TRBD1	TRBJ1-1	TGTGCCAGCAGTTTGGGGCCAGGGGGGGCGAACACTGAAGCTTTCTTT	CASSLGPGGANTEAFF
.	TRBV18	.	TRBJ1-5	TGTGCCAGCTCACAACGCTCGGGACACCCTAGCAATCAGCCCCAGCATTTT	CASSQRSGHPSNQPQHF